This T cell receptor beta chain was sequenced for a study of pediatric ulcerative colitis. The CDR3 sequence is 16 residues long. Germline CDR1 reads SGHTS; CDR2 reads YDEGEE. Trimming removed 4 bases from V and 1 base from J, with 17 bases in between. Here immunoSEQ multiplex PCR was the method, and the copy in TCRdb shows in-frame clones only, minus some. The sample has fewer than 30,000 clones, about 69% seen once; the top ten hold 7.8%. During colonoscopy, one to two rectal pinch biopsies were collected. The sequencing input was gut tissue. The receptor was isolated from a boy aged 5 to 17 with severe ulcerative colitis. The genes are TRBV5-8 and TRBJ2-5; D gene unclear. The CDR3 region is CASSDRLGLIQETQYF. CDR3 in DNA: TGTGCCAGCAGCGATCGCTTGGGCCTGATCCAAGAGACCCAGTACTTC.